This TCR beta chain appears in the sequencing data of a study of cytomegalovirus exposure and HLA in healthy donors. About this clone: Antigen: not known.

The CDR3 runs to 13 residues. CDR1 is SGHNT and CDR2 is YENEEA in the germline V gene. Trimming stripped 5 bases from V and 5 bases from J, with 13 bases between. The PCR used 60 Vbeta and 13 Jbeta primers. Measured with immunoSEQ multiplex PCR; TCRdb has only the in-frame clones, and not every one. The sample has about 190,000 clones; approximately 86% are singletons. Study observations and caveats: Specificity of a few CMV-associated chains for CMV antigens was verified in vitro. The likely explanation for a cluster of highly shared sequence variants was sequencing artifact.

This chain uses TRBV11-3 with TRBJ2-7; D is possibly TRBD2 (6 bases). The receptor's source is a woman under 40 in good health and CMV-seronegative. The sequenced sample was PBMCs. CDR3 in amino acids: CASSQQAGNEQYF. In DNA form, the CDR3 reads TGTGCCAGCAGCCAGCAGGCGGGGAACGAGCAGTACTTC. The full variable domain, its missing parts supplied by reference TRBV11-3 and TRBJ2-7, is EAGVVQSPRYKIIEKKQPVAFWCNPISGHNTLYWYLQNLGQGPELLIRYENEEAVDDSQLPKDRFSAERLKGVDSTLKIQPAELGDSAVYLCASSQQAGNEQYFGPGTRLTVT.